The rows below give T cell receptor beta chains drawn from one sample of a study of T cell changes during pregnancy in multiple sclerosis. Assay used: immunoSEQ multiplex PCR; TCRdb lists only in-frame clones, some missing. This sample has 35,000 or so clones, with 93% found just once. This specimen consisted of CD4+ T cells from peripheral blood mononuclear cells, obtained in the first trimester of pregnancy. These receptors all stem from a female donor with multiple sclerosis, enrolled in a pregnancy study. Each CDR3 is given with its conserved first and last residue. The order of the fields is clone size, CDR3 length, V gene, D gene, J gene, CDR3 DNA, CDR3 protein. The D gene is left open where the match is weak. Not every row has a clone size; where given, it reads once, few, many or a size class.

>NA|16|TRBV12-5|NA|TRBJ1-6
TGTGCTAGTGGTTTGGTAGCAGGGATGGGGAATTCACCCCTCCACTTT
CASGLVAGMGNSPLHF
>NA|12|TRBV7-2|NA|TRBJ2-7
TGTGCCACCGCCGGGGGCTCCTACGAGCAGTACTTC
CATAGGSYEQYF
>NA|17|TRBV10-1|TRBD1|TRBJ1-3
TGCGCCAGCCAACCGGGACAGGGGAGAAGCTCTGGAAACACCATATATTTT
CASQPGQGRSSGNTIYF
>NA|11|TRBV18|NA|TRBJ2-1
TGTGCCAGCTCCCCGGACAATGAGCAGTTCTTC
CASSPDNEQFF
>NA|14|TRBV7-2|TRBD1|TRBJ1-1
TGTGCCAGCAGCGTAGGGACAGCGAACACTGAAGCTTTCTTT
CASSVGTANTEAFF
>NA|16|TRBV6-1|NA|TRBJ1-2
TGTGCCAGCAGTGACCCCAGACAGGCCCTAGGCGATGGCTACACCTTC
CASSDPRQALGDGYTF
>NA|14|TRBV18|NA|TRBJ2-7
TGTGCCAGCTCACCGGAGACAGTCTTCTACGAGCAGTACTTC
CASSPETVFYEQYF
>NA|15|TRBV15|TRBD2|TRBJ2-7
TGTGCCACCAGCAGAGAATTGGGGGGAGGGAACGAGCAGTACTTC
CATSRELGGGNEQYF
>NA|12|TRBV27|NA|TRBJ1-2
TGTGCCAGCAGGGGAGGGTACTATGGCTACACCTTC
CASRGGYYGYTF
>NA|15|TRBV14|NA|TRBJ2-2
TGTGCCAGCAGCCCTTCAGGGATGCGGACCGGGGAGCTGTTTTTT
CASSPSGMRTGELFF
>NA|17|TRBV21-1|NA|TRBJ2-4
TGTGCCAGCAGCCCCGAGAGCAGGGGGCGCGAAGGAAACATTCAGTACTTC
CASSPESRGREGNIQYF
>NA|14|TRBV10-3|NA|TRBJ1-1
TGTGCCATCAGTGGGACAGCGGCGAACACTGAAGCTTTCTTT
CAISGTAANTEAFF
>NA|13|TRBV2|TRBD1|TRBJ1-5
TGTGCCGGTAGACAGGGAATGTATCAGCCCCAGCATTTT
CAGRQGMYQPQHF
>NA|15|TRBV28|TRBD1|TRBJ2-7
TGTGCCAGCAGTCCCCCGACAGGGGGCGAGAACGAGCAGTACTTC
CASSPPTGGENEQYF
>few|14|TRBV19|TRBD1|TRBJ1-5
TGTGCCAGTAGTATAGGGACAGGTATATGGCCCCAGCATTTT
CASSIGTGIWPQHF
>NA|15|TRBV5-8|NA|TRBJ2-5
TGTGCCAGCAGCTTGGAGGGACTTCCAGGAGAGACCCAGTACTTC
CASSLEGLPGETQYF
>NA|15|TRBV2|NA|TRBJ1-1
TGTGCCAGCAGTGAACAGGGCTGGGCTTTCACTGAAGCTTTCTTT
CASSEQGWAFTEAFF
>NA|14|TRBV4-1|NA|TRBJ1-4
TGCGCCAGCAGCCTCCTGAGGCATAGGGAAAAACTGTTTTTT
CASSLLRHREKLFF
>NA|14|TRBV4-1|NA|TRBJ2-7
TGCGCCAGCAGCCAAGCAACCTTAGCCTACGAGCAGTACTTC
CASSQATLAYEQYF
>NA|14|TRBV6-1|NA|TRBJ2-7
TGTGCCAGCTTGAGATTTCCCCCCCCCTACGAGCAGTACTTC
CASLRFPPPYEQYF
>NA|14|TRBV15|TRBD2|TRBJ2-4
TGTGCCACCAGCAGAGGCACGGGAGGGGACATTCAGTACTTC
CATSRGTGGDIQYF
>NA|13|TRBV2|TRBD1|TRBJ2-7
TGTGCCAGCAGTGGGGACAGGGTTGCCGAGCAGTACTTC
CASSGDRVAEQYF
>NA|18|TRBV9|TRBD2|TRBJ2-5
TGTGCCAGCAGCTCACCCCCTGGGGAGCGGTCGGGAGGGGAGACCCAGTACTTC
CASSSPPGERSGGETQYF
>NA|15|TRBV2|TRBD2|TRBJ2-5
TGTGCCAGCAGTGAGGGCGGGGGGACCCAAGAGACCCAGTACTTC
CASSEGGGTQETQYF
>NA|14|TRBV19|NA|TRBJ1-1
TGTGCCAGTAGCCAAGACCCGAGGTCCCCTGAAGCTTTCTTT
CASSQDPRSPEAFF
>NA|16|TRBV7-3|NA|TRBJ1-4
TGTGCCAGCAGCCCCGAGATTGCGGGCGTTAACGAAAAACTGTTTTTT
CASSPEIAGVNEKLFF
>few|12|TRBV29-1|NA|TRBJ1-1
TGCAGCGTTGACCCAGGATTTCGGCTAACTTTCTTT
CSVDPGFRLTFF
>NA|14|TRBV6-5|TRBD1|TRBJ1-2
TGTGCCAGCAGCCATCCCGGACAGGGGCATGGCTACACCTTC
CASSHPGQGHGYTF
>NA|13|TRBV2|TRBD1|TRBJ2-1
TGTGCCAGCCAGGGACAGGGGGCGCTGGAGCAGTTCTTC
CASQGQGALEQFF
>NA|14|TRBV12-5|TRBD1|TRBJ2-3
TGTGCTAGTGTCAAGACAGGGGAGAGAGATACGCAGTATTTT
CASVKTGERDTQYF
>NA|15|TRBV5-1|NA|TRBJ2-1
TGCGCCAGCAGCTTGAGCCTAGACCCATACAATGAGCAGTTCTTC
CASSLSLDPYNEQFF
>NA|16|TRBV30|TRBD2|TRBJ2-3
TGTGCCTGGAGTGTGGGACTAGCAGCTAGCACAGATACGCAGTATTTT
CAWSVGLAASTDTQYF
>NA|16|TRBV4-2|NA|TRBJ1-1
TGTGCCAGCAGCCCTCTCCCGGGACAAAAGAACACTGAAGCTTTCTTT
CASSPLPGQKNTEAFF
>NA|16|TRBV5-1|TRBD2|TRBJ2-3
TGCGCCAGCAGCCCAGAAACGGGGGGGTGGGCAGATACGCAGTATTTT
CASSPETGGWADTQYF
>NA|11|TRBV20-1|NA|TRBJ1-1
TGCAGTGCTAGCCCCAGGACTGAAGCTTTCTTT
CSASPRTEAFF
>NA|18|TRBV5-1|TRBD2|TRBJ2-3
TGCGCCAGCAGCTTGTCCCGGACTAGCGGGGAAATGGCAGATACGCAGTATTTT
CASSLSRTSGEMADTQYF